This record covers a single T cell receptor beta chain. The antigen it recognizes is unknown. Base qualities are not at hand, and no much larger clone is one base apart. This record comes from a study of cytomegalovirus exposure and HLA in healthy donors listed by TCRdb under 2017. Notes on the research overall: According to an earlier analysis of 587 of the donors, about 179 million T cells yielded 95 million to 140 million unique TCR beta sequences and 276 Gb of sequence data. An early release that covered some 630 HLA-typed donors contained 300 to 350 gigabases of sequencing data and about 84 million unique TCR sequences. Of the roughly 400 genotyped donors, over 65% fell in the genetic ancestry cluster associated with self-reported Caucasian donors. The study was designed to test whether signatures of past pathogen exposure could be identified by cataloging public T cell receptors. The study profiled the T cell repertoires of 666 subjects by immunosequencing and related them to cytomegalovirus serostatus. Along with the roughly 700-subject first cohort, a separate validation cohort of roughly 110 different subjects was used. To predict cytomegalovirus infection status, the study brought together high-throughput TCR immunosequencing, statistical association of individual TCRs with disease status, and machine learning. A later analysis re-analyzed previously published TCR beta repertoires from several hundred donors and added high-resolution HLA genotyping to study TCR occurrence patterns. Rather than using new phenotypic data, the later analysis identified candidate immune exposures from TCR beta sequences and from how often those sequences occurred across donors. In an earlier analysis of a few hundred of the donors, high-throughput TCR beta sequencing was used to judge whether each TCR beta V gene segment behaved as functional or pseudogenic. Alongside the repertoire data, information on donor age, sex, ethnicity and CMV serostatus was compiled. In a later genetic analysis, genome-wide SNP genotypes for about three fifths of the 666 donors were used, and that subset was treated as a discovery cohort. All discovery cohort repertoires had been generated using a single sequencing platform. HLA typing covered class I and class II loci at four-digit resolution. The number of donors typed differed by locus, with roughly 629-640 for A, B, C, DRB1 and DQB1, around 500 for DQA1, 600 to 610 for DPA1, and some 440 for DPB1. Because of strong linkage in the cohort, 5 or 6 DR-DQ haplotypes were treated as single units for association and clustering. Among 398 genotyped donors of the cohort, an average of around 240,000 unique TCR beta nucleotide sequences were sequenced per donor, roughly 20% of them non-productive.

The cohort consisted of some 670 healthy bone marrow donors. All cohort members were sampled while nominally healthy, although unrecorded immune exposures were likely present. The donor was CMV seropositive and was included in the group of 250 to 300 seropositive cohort members. A peripheral blood sample was provided by each donor, and peripheral blood mononuclear cells were used for TCR beta sequencing. The Qiagen DNeasy Blood Extraction Kit was used to extract genomic DNA from the blood cell samples. What the authors observed across the whole study: In a later genetic analysis, fewer N-insertions in productive TCRs were reported among donors in an Asian-associated ancestry cluster than the 666-donor mean. A further reported finding was that TCR beta sequences accurately predicted the HLA-A and HLA-B alleles for most subjects in the first cohort. Sequencing depth was assumed to be roughly uniform across donors in the presence/absence analyses, though that assumption may not hold. The study gave a list of around 170 TCR beta chains associated with cytomegalovirus. Linkage disequilibrium might explain the correlated functional status among segregating V segments, but an unknown experimental factor could not be ruled out. The only immune exposure information available for the cohort was CMV serostatus. It was suggested by the authors that the approach could potentially be generalized to other disease states and immunological phenotypes. When HLA alleles, especially DR and DQ, strongly co-occurred, TCR associations were difficult to assign to individual alleles. V-gene and J-gene trimming of TCR beta chains was associated with a missense DCLRE1C variant in a later genetic analysis, and the association was replicated in an independent cohort. A later analysis reported that several top co-occurrence clusters appeared linked to parvovirus B19, influenza, CMV and Epstein-Barr virus. Most TCR sequences were seen in very few donors, while some public TCRs were found in many individuals. HLA typing was unavailable for some donors at each locus, so association tests used only the typed subset. Broadly in line with IMGT annotations, most TCR beta V segments showed up in productive rearrangements about 87% or about 30% of the time in an earlier analysis of several hundred of the donors. A group of highly shared sequence variants was considered likely to be a technical artifact of the sequencing pipeline. The 87-base-pair reads could not distinguish some IMGT-functional V segments, including TRBV6-2 and TRBV6-3, so those segments were excluded. Only TCR beta chains were sequenced in this cohort, and the absence of alpha or paired-chain data limited detectable features. In a later analysis, HLA-associated TCR beta chains showed more clonal expansion and lower generation probabilities than non-associated chains that were equally common. In vitro tests confirmed that a few of the cytomegalovirus-associated TCR beta chains recognize cytomegalovirus antigens. Because counts were too low, about 18 rarely observed V segments, including chromosome 9 orphons, were left out of the earlier analysis of a few hundred of the donors. A later analysis associated about 16,000 TCR beta sequences with specific HLA alleles at a false discovery rate of 0.05. The classifier was reported to diagnose cytomegalovirus status with high specificity and sensitivity in both the original and validation cohorts. In a later analysis, the rate of TCR association differed among HLA loci, with DRB1 alleles having the most associated TCRs and HLA-C alleles having the fewest. According to a later analysis, most CMV-associated TCR beta chains appeared to be HLA-restricted, and the HLA associations seemed to be driven largely by CMV exposure.

The CDR3 runs 17 amino acids, cysteine and phenylalanine included. Only the CDR3 portion is preserved as DNA: 51 bases, with reading frame beginning at the first base. The CDR1 and CDR2 encoded by the germline V gene (reference sequence) are LNHDA and SQIVND. The germline V and J ends show losses of 3 bases and 2 bases respectively, and no gene match explains 9 bases of the junction. The receptor library was made with the immunoSEQ multiplex PCR assay. A mixture of 60 forward primers for TCR Vbeta segments and 13 reverse primers for TCR Jbeta segments was used in the multiplex PCR. Amplification of the CDR3 region of rearranged TCR beta genes was performed with a multiplex PCR assay on genomic DNA. On the Illumina HiSeq System, the amplified TCR beta libraries were sequenced as 87-base-pair reads. Concerning the study's data processing: A later analysis tallied approximately 87 million unique TCR beta chains across the 666 repertoires, and some 10 million of those chains were shared by two or more donors. To remove PCR and sequencing errors, raw reads were error-corrected and collapsed into unique sequences using a nearest-neighbor algorithm that merged closely related sequences. Alignment of CDR3 sequences to IMGT reference sequences was used to assign V, D and J gene segments. Each retained sequence needed at least a six-nucleotide match to both a V gene segment and a J gene segment. Rearrangements were classified as productive when the CDR3 lacked stop codons and remained in frame with V and J, and all other rearrangements were classified as non-productive. CDR3 was defined by IMGT convention, running from the second conserved V-encoded cysteine to the conserved J-encoded phenylalanine. The earlier analysis of fewer than 750 of the donors excluded sequences that lacked an unambiguous match to a single V gene segment. In an earlier analysis of almost 600 of the donors, a V segment was called functional when productive rearrangements were above 56.7%, and segregating when the standard deviation between donors exceeded 5%. A statistical classification framework was built to diagnose cytomegalovirus status from the catalog of TCR beta chain sequences. A later analysis assigned V and J genes by comparing TCR nucleotide sequences with IMGT/GENE-DB human TR gene sequences. In a later analysis, CDR3 sequences and most-parsimonious VDJ recombination scenarios were assigned using the TCRdist pipeline. A later analysis defined each TCR beta chain by its CDR3 amino acid sequence plus V-gene family, and excluded reads lacking a unique V-gene family. As a way to deal with suspected cross-contamination and a sequencing artifact, a later analysis dropped 450 to 600 nucleotide sequences that were highly shared and had low generation probability. A later analysis calculated a clonal expansion index for each public chain from normalized within-repertoire ranks of inferred template counts. Generation probabilities in a later analysis came from a VDJ recombination model fitted to out-of-frame rearrangements, and those results were checked against IGoR. Hypergeometric tests were used in a later analysis to score TCR-TCR, TCR-HLA and TCR-CMV co-occurrence, with a repertoire-size bias correction applied to the TCR pairs. A later analysis estimated false discovery rates by permuting HLA or CMV assignments 20 times. In a later analysis, co-occurring TCRs were grouped using DBSCAN, with TCRdist sequence similarity added in when clustering inside HLA-allele-positive subsets. For co-occurrence clustering, repertoires with fewer than 30,000 or more than 120,000 public chains were excluded, along with roughly 5 repertoires with anomalous nucleotide sharing. This immuneACCESS table, as held by TCRdb, lists in-frame sequences with V and J called but not all clones. Of the missing ones, under half trace to an unresolved V gene in checked studies; the others have no known cause. Clone size and V and J calls were adopted from that table, with D and trimming inferred from the DNA. Counted in this sample were roughly 100,000 clones; 10% of them appeared once. The ten largest clones represent 5.5% to 7.5% of the sample.

The sequence joins TRBV19 to TRBJ2-5; 10 middle bases align to TRBD2. Specimen: PBMCs. This TCR was recovered from a middle-aged man in good health and CMV-seropositive. The CDR3 region reads CASSMMLAGEGQETQYF. In nucleotides, the sequence is TGTGCCAGTAGTATGATGCTAGCGGGAGAGGGGCAAGAGACCCAGTACTTC. This CDR3, with the reference TRBV19 and TRBJ2-5 proteins standing in past its ends, gives the full variable domain DGGITQSPKYLFRKEGQNVTLSCEQNLNHDAMYWYRQDPGQGLRLIYYSQIVNDFQKGDIAEGYSVSREKKESFPLTVTSAQKNPTAFYLCASSMMLAGEGQETQYFGPGTRLLVL.